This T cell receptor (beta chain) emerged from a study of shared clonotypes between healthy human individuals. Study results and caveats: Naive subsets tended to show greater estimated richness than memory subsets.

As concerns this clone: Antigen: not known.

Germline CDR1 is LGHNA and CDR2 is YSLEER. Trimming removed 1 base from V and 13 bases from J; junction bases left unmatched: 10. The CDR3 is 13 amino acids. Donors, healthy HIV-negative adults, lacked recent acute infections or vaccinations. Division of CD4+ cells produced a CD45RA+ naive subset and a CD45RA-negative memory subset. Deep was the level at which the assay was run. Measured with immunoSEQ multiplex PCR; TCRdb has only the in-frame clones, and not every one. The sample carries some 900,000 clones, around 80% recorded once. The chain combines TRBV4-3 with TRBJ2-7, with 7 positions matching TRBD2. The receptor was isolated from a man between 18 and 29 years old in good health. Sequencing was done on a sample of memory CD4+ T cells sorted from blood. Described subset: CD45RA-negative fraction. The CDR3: CASSQVSSGAIYF. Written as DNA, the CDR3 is TGCGCCAGCAGCCAAGTATCTAGCGGAGCCATTTACTTC.